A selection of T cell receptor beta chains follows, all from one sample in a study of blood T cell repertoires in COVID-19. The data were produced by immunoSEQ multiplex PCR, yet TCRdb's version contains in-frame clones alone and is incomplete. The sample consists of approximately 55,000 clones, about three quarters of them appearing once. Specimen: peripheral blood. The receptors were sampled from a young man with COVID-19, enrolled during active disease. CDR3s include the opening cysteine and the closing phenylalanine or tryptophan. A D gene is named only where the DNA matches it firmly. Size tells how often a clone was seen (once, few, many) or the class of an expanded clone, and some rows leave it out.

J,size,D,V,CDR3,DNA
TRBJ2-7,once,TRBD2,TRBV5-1,CASSWTSGFSYEQYF,TGCGCCAGCAGCTGGACTAGCGGGTTCTCCTACGAGCAGTACTTC
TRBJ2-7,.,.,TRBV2,CASSSFYEQYF,TGTGCCAGCAGTTCCTTCTACGAGCAGTACTTC
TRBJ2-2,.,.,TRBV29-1,CSVDRNAGELFF,TGCAGCGTTGACAGGAATGCCGGGGAGCTGTTTTTT
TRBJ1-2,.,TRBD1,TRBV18,CASSPTGGAGYGYTF,TGTGCCAGCTCACCCACAGGGGGCGCCGGCTATGGCTACACCTTC
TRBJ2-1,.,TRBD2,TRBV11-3,CASSQGTSGTYNEQFF,TGTGCCAGCAGCCAAGGAACTAGCGGGACCTACAATGAGCAGTTCTTC
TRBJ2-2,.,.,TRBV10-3,CAISENMNTGELFF,TGTGCCATCAGTGAGAACATGAACACCGGGGAGCTGTTTTTT
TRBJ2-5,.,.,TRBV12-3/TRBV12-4,CASSLQRQETQYF,TGTGCCAGCAGTTTACAGCGTCAAGAGACCCAGTACTTC
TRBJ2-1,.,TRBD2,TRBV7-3,CASSLMASGGAEEQFF,TGTGCCAGCAGCTTAATGGCGAGCGGGGGGGCTGAGGAGCAGTTCTTC
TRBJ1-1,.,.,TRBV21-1,CASSKFRTEMNTEAFF,TGTGCCAGCAGCAAATTTAGGACAGAAATGAACACTGAAGCTTTCTTT
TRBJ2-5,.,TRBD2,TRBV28,CASIGGIRETQYF,TGTGCCAGTATCGGGGGGATACGGGAGACCCAGTACTTC
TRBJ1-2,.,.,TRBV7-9,CASSLSRSPSYGYTF,TGTGCCAGCAGCTTATCCAGGTCGCCGTCCTATGGCTACACCTTC
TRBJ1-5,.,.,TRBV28,CASTTGGQPQHF,TGTGCCAGCACCACGGGGGGACAGCCCCAGCATTTT
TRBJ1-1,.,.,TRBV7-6,CASSLTMDINTEAFF,TGTGCCAGCAGCTTAACTATGGACATTAACACTGAAGCTTTCTTT
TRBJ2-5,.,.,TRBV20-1,CSGGSQETQYF,TGCAGTGGGGGCAGTCAAGAGACCCAGTACTTC